The clone carrying this T cell receptor beta chain was seen ten or more times. Its antigen is unidentified. Construction of TCR beta libraries was performed using quantitative 5'-RACE with molecular barcodes. TCRdb ran MiXCR on the 5' RACE reads and lists one entry per CDR3 protein. The top ten hold over 45% of the sample, which has 35,000 to 40,000 distinct CDR3 sequences, 16% seen once. The sample originates from a study of CD8 T cells in ankylosing spondylitis. Study-level results: Some of the motif variants had earlier been found in reactive arthritis patients' fluid and blood. Apparently characteristic of ankylosing spondylitis blood was a TCR beta motif (about 8 highly homologous variants).

CDR1 is SGHDT and CDR2 is YYEEEE in the germline V gene. The J segment lost 3 bases and the V segment lost 4 bases, leaving 7 bases of the junction unmatched. The length of the CDR3 is 16 residues. This clonotype was sampled from a male donor with ankylosing spondylitis or in good health (not recorded which). The specimen was blood. This sequence joins TRBV5-6 and TRBJ2-2, with 9 bases matching TRBD1. CDR3 in DNA: TGTGCCAGCAGCCCTTTTGGGACAGGGCACACCGGGGAGCTGTTTTTT. It codes for CASSPFGTGHTGELFF.